Below, 8 T cell receptor beta chains from the same sample are listed, as sequenced in a study of T cell responses to AZD1222 COVID-19 vaccine. Sequencing was performed with immunoSEQ multiplex PCR; in TCRdb, only in-frame clones are kept and a portion is missing. The table lists 100,000 to 150,000 clones, approximately 90% of them singletons. The specimen comprised peripheral blood, sampled on day 0 of AZD1222 vaccination. The receptors here all came from an adult in good health.

This clone has a single count. The chain uses TRBV6-1 and TRBJ1-4; 7 positions agree with TRBD1. The CDR3 has 15 residues. Germline V gene sequence: CDR1 MNHNS, CDR2 SASEGT. The V and J ends lost 3 bases and 0 bases, in that order; junction bases with no gene match: 1. The CDR3 region is CASSEQGATNEKLFF. The CDR3 DNA follows: TGTGCCAGCAGTGAGCAGGGGGCAACTAATGAAAAACTGTTTTTT.

V and J are TRBV6-2 or TRBV6-3 and TRBJ2-1, with D possibly matching TRBD1 (7 bases). This CDR3 has 12 amino acids. Per the germline V gene, CDR1 is MNHEY and CDR2 is SVGEGT. Between the trimmed V and J ends, which lost 5 bases and 9 bases, there was a span of 11 bases. The CDR3 loop is CASSHRGGEQFF. DNA of the CDR3: TGTGCCAGCAGTCACAGGGGAGGTGAGCAGTTCTTC.

The rearrangement uses TRBV29-1 and TRBJ1-2, with 7 bases that match TRBD1. V dropped 3 bases and J dropped 4; count of bases not matched to a gene: 11. The CDR3 extends over 15 amino acids. Germline-derived CDR1 and CDR2 are SQVTM and ANQGSEA. For the CDR3, the DNA is TGCAGCGTTGACGATCCAGAGGGACAGCCCTATGGCTACACCTTC. It translates to CSVDDPEGQPYGYTF.

The chain is built from TRBV24-1 and TRBJ1-2; D might be TRBD1 (6 bases). Per germline, CDR1 KGHDR and CDR2 SFDVKD. V lost 9 bases and J lost 4, with 11 bases in between. CDR3 size: 12 residues. The CDR3 loop is CATGSDSYGYTF. CDR3 in DNA: TGTGCCACCGGGTCGGACAGCTATGGCTACACCTTC.

V gene TRBV2 combines with J gene TRBJ2-2; TRBD1 matches at 9 bases. The CDR3 has 14 amino acids. Germline CDR1 and CDR2: SNHLY and FYNNEI. The J segment lost 6 bases and the V segment lost 5 bases, leaving 4 bases of the junction unmatched. CDR3 DNA: TGTGCCAGCAGTCCAACAGGGGGCTCCGGGGAGCTGTTTTTT. It specifies CASSPTGGSGELFF. Combining the CDR3 with reference TRBV2 and TRBJ2-2 gives the whole variable domain EPEVTQTPSHQVTQMGQEVILRCVPISNHLYFYWYRQILGQKVEFLVSFYNNEISEKSEIFDDQFSVERPDGSNFTLKIRSTKLEDSAMYFCASSPTGGSGELFFGEGSRLTVL.

This clone was picked up one time. V and J are TRBV6-2 or TRBV6-3 and TRBJ1-2, with TRBD1 matching over 9 bases. This CDR3 spans 16 amino acids. J gave up 1 base and V 2 bases, and 5 bases lay outside the gene matches. The germline V gene encodes CDR1 MNHEY and CDR2 SVGEGT. CDR3 loop: CASSYLGQGGNYGYTF. For the CDR3, the DNA is TGTGCCAGCAGTTACCTGGGACAGGGAGGTAACTATGGCTACACCTTC.

The chain recombines TRBV6-1 with TRBJ1-2; 7 bases map to TRBD1. The germline CDR1 and CDR2 sequences are MNHNS and SASEGT. The CDR3 is made up of 15 amino acids. V gave up 1 base and J gave up 4 bases; unmatched junction bases: 6. CDR3 DNA: TGTGCCAGCAGTGAAGGTCTGCAGGGGGGCTATGGCTACACCTTC. Encoded protein: CASSEGLQGGYGYTF.

The chain is built from TRBV18 and TRBJ1-4; unclear D gene. CDR1 and CDR2 (germline): KGHSH, LQKENI. The CDR3 contains 16 residues. V was shortened by 0 bases and J by 0 bases, with 8 bases between the two germline ends. CDR3 region: CASSPPGLPTNEKLFF. DNA for the CDR3: TGTGCCAGCTCACCACCAGGGCTACCAACTAATGAAAAACTGTTTTTT.